This note documents a single TCR beta chain sequence. Here immunoSEQ multiplex PCR was the method, and the copy in TCRdb shows in-frame clones only, minus some. The table includes 2,500 to 3,500 clones, 72% detected once. Autoimmune disease history or systemic immunosuppression excluded patients. Cycle 7 day 1, cycle 4 day 1, and baseline were the timepoints at which blood was sampled. The data were taken from a study of OX40 agonist ivuxolimab in advanced cancers. Study as a whole: A mean age of approximately 60 years, range about 20 to 79, was recorded, and more than 80% were male. Under the entry rules, prior anti-PD-1, anti-PD-L1 or anti-CTLA-4 therapy was allowed, and about 40% had some.

CDR1 and CDR2 (germline): SGHVS, FQNEAQ. The germline V and J ends were trimmed by 1 base and 6 bases, with 14 bases remaining between them. The CDR3 totals 15 residues. The clonotype originates from an adult with an advanced solid tumor such as melanoma, head and neck, liver or kidney cancer. The sequencing here drew on CD4+ or CD8+ T cells sorted from blood, taken in a trial of the OX40 agonist ivuxolimab. This rearrangement joins TRBV7-8 to TRBJ2-3; possible D gene TRBD1, 5 bases. The CDR3 DNA is TGTGCCAGCAGCTTAGGCAGGGTATTAGGGGATACGCAGTATTTT. Its protein product is CASSLGRVLGDTQYF.